This paragraph covers one TCR beta chain sequence. Its antigen remains unknown. Method: immunoSEQ multiplex PCR; TCRdb's copy keeps in-frame clones and lacks some. The sample consists of around 250,000 clones, roughly 89% of them appearing once. The V gene end was trimmed by 3 bases and the J gene end by 2 bases; junction bases not matched to a gene: 2. Looked up from germline, CDR1 is SGDLS and CDR2 is YYNGEE. The CDR3 is 14 amino acids. The sample belongs to a study of cytomegalovirus exposure and HLA in healthy donors. The study, taken as a whole, reports: In the 90 to 150 validation repertoires, about 95% of cluster scores exceeded 0, per a later analysis. The study recorded 150 to 200 TCR beta chains that were cytomegalovirus-associated.

V gene TRBV9 combines with J gene TRBJ2-7; the match to TRBD2 covers 10 bases. The sample taken for sequencing was PBMCs. The TCR sequence derives from a woman younger than 35 in good health and CMV-seronegative. The CDR3 sequence is CASSGSGGAYEQYF. CDR3 nucleotide sequence: TGTGCCAGCAGCGGGAGCGGGGGGGCCTACGAGCAGTACTTC.